This T cell receptor beta chain was observed in a study of T cells in Graves' hyperthyroidism and ophthalmopathy. In its sample, this clonotype was seen many times. The investigators amplified TCR beta CDR3 regions from RNA transcripts. First-round RT-PCR with HTBI primers amplified the TCR CDR3 region. TCRdb re-called the multiplex PCR reads through MiXCR, storing one row per CDR3 protein. The sample contains some 360,000 distinct CDR3 sequences, about a sixth of which appear only once. Material: blood. This receptor was taken from a woman aged 40 to 50 with Graves' ophthalmopathy.

The CDR3 region is CASSTLQREFFWLFF. CDR3 DNA sequence: TGTGCCAGCAGCACCCTCCAGCGGGAGTTTTTCTGGCTGTTTTTT. V gene TRBV6-1 combines with J gene TRBJ2-2; 8 bases line up with TRBD2. The V gene end was trimmed by 6 bases and the J gene end by 13 bases; junction bases not matched to a gene: 16. The CDR3 totals 15 residues. Germline CDR1 reads MNHNS; CDR2 reads SASEGT.